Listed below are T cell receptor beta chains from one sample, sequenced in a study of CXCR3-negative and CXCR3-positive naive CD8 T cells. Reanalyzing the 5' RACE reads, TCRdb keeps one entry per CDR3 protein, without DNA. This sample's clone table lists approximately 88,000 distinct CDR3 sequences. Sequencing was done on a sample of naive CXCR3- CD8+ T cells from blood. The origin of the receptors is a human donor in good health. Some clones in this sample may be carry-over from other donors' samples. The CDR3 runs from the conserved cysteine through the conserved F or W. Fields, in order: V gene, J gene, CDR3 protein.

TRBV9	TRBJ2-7	CASATPRDGGSYEQYF
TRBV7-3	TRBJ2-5	CASSLSGGLETQYF
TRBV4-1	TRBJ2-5	CASSLIQDRWETQYF
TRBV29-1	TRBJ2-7	CSVDLAGAYEQYF
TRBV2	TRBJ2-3	CASRRLAGDTDTQYF
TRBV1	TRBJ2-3	CTSNPTGRDTDTQYF
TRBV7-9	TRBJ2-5	CASSLPGLETQYF
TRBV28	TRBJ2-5	CASSPGQVGGETQYF
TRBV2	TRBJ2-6	CASSDPEGGGANVLTF
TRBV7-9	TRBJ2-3	CASSLPREMTSGSPADTQYF
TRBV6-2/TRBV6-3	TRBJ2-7	CAIEPGQGSYEQYF
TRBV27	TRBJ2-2	CASSLMGAGELFF
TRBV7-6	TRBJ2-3	CASSNSGGADTQYF
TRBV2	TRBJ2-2	CASHPPSNTGELFF
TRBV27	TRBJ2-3	CASSFRVGERTDTQYF
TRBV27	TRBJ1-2	CASSPQGGGYTF
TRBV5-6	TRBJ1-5	CASSLGVGNQPQHF
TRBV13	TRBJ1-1	CASSRTRGRGTEAFF
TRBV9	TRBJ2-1	CASSVYQAGRDEQFF
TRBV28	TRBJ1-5	CASSFGDRLKQPQHF
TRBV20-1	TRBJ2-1	CSAPGTSGNEQFF
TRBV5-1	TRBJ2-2	CASSLWSGELFF
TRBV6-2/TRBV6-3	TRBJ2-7	CASSYSRDRGTYEQYF
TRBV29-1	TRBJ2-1	CSAQRTGIYNEQFF
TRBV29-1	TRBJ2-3	CSVDTSRAYTDTQYF
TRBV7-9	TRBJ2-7	CASSFGPDEQYF
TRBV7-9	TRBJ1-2	CASSLGDSGYTF
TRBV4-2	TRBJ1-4	CASSQESRGTGEKLFF
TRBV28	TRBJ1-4	CASSLNGGQRLFF
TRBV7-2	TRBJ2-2	CASSLGGLAGDTGELFF
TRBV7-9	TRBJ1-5	CASSLPGSYQPQHF
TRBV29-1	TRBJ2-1	CSVEEGVNEQFF
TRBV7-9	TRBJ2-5	CASSLEAGFQETQYF
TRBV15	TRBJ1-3	CATSRDRADRSGNTIYF
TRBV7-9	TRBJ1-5	CASSHGTANQPQHF
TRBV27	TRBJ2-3	CASTGGTDTQYF
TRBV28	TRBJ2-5	CASSPRSTAEETQYF
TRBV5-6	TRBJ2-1	CASSWGGPNEQFF
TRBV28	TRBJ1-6	CASSFRGNNSPLHF
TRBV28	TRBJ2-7	CASLDRVRDEQYF
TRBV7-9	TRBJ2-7	CASSLMRGSPEQYF
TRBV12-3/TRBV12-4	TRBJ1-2	CASSPLAISYFYGYTF
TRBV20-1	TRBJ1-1	CRGEGGGEAFF
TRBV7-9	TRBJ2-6	CASSLVRVTPSGANVLTF
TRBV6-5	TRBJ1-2	CASRGTGGLENGYTF
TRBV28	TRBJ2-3	CASSSEIAGGPKDTQYF
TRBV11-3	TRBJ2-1	CASSLRLTQEQFF
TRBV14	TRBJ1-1	CASSRFGPTGLHTEAFF
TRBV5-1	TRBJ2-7	CASSLASGTGPLYEQYF
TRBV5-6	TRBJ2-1	CASSGRTYNEQFF
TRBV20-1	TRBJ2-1	CSASPGLAGYNEQFF
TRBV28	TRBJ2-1	CASSLRRASGGYQFF
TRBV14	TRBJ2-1	CASSPQWGNEQFF
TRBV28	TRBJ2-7	CASNLWGEKLEQYF
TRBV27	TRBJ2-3	CASSLRLAGGREDTQYF
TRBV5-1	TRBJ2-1	CASSLATGTGFSNEQFF
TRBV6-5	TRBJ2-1	CASSLTSGDRGPNEQFF
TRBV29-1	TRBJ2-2	CSVAGWSGELFF
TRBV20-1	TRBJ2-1	CSARDEQTYNEQFF